This TCR beta chain was obtained from a study of T-cell memory formation after mild COVID-19. Looking at the study overall: Largely donor-specific sequence clusters came from a couple of donors.

About this clonotype: The antigen remains undetermined.

Study-level results: Pre-infection memory harbored some responding clones, suggesting cross-reactive memory joined. Day 37-peaking second-wave clones had unconfirmed SARS-CoV-2 specificity.

TCRdb reprocessed the 5' RACE reads with MiXCR, giving one entry per CDR3 protein. The top ten hold 10% to 15% of the sample, which has about 47,000 distinct CDR3 sequences, about a tenth seen once. Trimming stripped 1 base from V and 2 bases from J, with 12 bases between. Germline CDR1 MGHRA, CDR2 YSYEKL. The CDR3 is made up of 15 amino acids. This clonotype was obtained from an adult woman who had mild COVID-19 (a few samples of this study predate the infection). Cell type and time point are not known. Sequencing was done on a sample of PBMCs or a T cell subset sorted from them (not recorded which). The V gene is TRBV4-1, the J gene TRBJ2-7, with unresolved D. CDR3 bases: TGCGCCAGCAGCCAAGCCTCCAAAGCCCCCTACGAGCAGTACTTC. Encoded protein: CASSQASKAPYEQYF.